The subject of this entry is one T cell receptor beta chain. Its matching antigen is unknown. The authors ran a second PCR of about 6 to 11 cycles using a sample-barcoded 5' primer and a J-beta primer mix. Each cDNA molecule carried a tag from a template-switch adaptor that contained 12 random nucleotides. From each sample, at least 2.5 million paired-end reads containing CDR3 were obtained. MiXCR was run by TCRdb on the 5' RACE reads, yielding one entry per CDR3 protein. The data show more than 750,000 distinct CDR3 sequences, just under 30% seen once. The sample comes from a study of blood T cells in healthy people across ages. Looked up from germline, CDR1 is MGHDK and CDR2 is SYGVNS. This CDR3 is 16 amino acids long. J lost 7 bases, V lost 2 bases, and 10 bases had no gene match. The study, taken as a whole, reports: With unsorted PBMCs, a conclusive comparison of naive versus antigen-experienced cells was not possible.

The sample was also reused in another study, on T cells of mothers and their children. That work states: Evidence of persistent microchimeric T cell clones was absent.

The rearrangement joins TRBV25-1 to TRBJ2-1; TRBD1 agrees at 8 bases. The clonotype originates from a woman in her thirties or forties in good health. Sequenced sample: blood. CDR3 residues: CASSEGRGRGMNEQFF. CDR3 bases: TGTGCCAGCAGTGAAGGCAGGGGGCGCGGGATGAATGAGCAGTTCTTC.